A selection of T cell receptor beta chains follows, all from one sample in a study of blood T cell repertoires in COVID-19. Profiling relied on immunoSEQ multiplex PCR, and the TCRdb table lists in-frame clones only, not all of them. The repertoire has hundreds of thousands of clones, 70% to 85% of them found once; the top ten carry around 1.8%. Sequenced: peripheral blood. These receptors were obtained from a woman older than 75 with acute or convalescent COVID-19. Both conserved end residues are part of each CDR3. The order of the fields is clone size, J gene, V gene, D gene, CDR3 protein, CDR3 DNA. A D gene is named only where the DNA matches it firmly. The size of a clone is reported for some rows only, either as once, few or many, or as a class for expanded clones.

>few|TRBJ1-5|TRBV7-2|.
CASSLDSFSNQPQHF
TGTGCCAGCAGCTTAGACAGCTTTAGCAATCAGCCCCAGCATTTT
>.|TRBJ2-7|TRBV4-3|.
CASSQLGQASQGEQYF
TGCGCCAGCAGCCAACTTGGACAAGCCTCCCAGGGCGAGCAGTACTTC
>few|TRBJ1-1|TRBV5-6|.
CASSSLLDTQGAFF
TGTGCCAGCAGCTCCCTTTTAGACACCCAAGGAGCTTTCTTT
>.|TRBJ1-5|TRBV7-2|.
CASSLGTGRYQPQHF
TGTGCCAGCAGCTTAGGAACAGGTAGATATCAGCCCCAGCATTTT
>.|TRBJ1-5|TRBV3-1/TRBV3-2|.
CASSQGVAAGQPQHF
TGTGCCAGCAGCCAAGGGGTGGCGGCGGGTCAGCCCCAGCATTTT
>.|TRBJ1-1|TRBV7-3|.
CASSLSGNTEAFF
TGTGCCAGCAGCCTATCAGGGAACACTGAAGCTTTCTTT
>.|TRBJ2-5|TRBV5-1|TRBD2
CASSSGLADTGTQYF
TGCGCCAGCAGCTCGGGACTAGCGGATACAGGGACCCAGTACTTC
>.|TRBJ1-1|TRBV19|.
CASSPTTPNTEAFF
TGTGCCAGTAGTCCCACAACACCGAACACTGAAGCTTTCTTT
>once|TRBJ2-5|TRBV9|.
CASSVATATQETQYF
TGTGCCAGCAGCGTGGCGACTGCGACCCAAGAGACCCAGTACTTC
>.|TRBJ1-3|TRBV15|.
CATSRDRVEAGNTIYF
TGTGCCACCAGCAGAGACAGGGTGGAAGCTGGAAACACCATATATTTT
>.|TRBJ1-5|TRBV6-5|TRBD1
CASSPDRGINQPQHF
TGTGCCAGCAGTCCAGACAGGGGGATCAATCAGCCCCAGCATTTT
>few|TRBJ2-3|TRBV29-1|TRBD2
CSVGAGSTDTQYF
TGCAGCGTCGGAGCGGGATCCACAGATACGCAGTATTTT
>.|TRBJ2-3|TRBV3-1/TRBV3-2|.
CASSQGTDTQYF
TGTGCCAGCAGTCAGGGAACAGATACGCAGTATTTT
>.|TRBJ2-5|TRBV6-4|TRBD2
CASSESTREADYPAGETQYF
TGTGCCAGCAGTGAGTCGACACGGGAGGCCGACTATCCGGCAGGAGAGACCCAGTACTTC